The T cell receptor (beta chain) under discussion was sequenced for a study of cytomegalovirus exposure and HLA in healthy donors. Across the whole study: An analysis done earlier identified about 120 million unique TCR beta sequences from 200 million or so T cells.

General study points: According to an earlier analysis, most TCR beta V segments yielded productive rearrangements about 90% or about 30% of the time. Rates of TCR association differed by HLA locus in a later analysis, with DRB1 highest and HLA-C lowest. Presence/absence analyses assumed roughly uniform sequencing depth across donors.

In the PCR, 60 Vbeta and 13 Jbeta primers were used. The data were produced by immunoSEQ multiplex PCR, yet TCRdb's version contains in-frame clones alone and is incomplete. The repertoire has about 100,000 clones, around 85% of them found once; the top ten carry about 3.9%. About this clone itself: What it binds is unknown.

The germline gives CDR1 LNHDA, CDR2 SQIVND (reference sequence). CDR3 length: 15 amino acids. The ends lost 9 bases at V and 9 bases at J; junction bases unmatched: 14. Material: PBMCs. The TCR was taken from a man aged 25 to 45 in good health and CMV-seronegative. The chain is built from TRBV19 and TRBJ1-5; TRBD1 aligns across 10 bases. The CDR3, as DNA: TGTGCCAGCTTGGGACAGGGGAACTCGGGGGCGCCCCAGCATTTT. It specifies CASLGQGNSGAPQHF.